This TCR beta chain was retrieved from a study of T-cell memory formation after mild COVID-19. One entry per CDR3 protein, called by TCRdb with MiXCR from the 5' RACE reads. The sample gives 470,000 or so distinct CDR3 sequences, 15% to 20% of which show up once; 12% is in the top ten. This CDR3 has 13 residues. The J segment lost 5 bases and the V segment lost 8 bases, leaving 8 bases of the junction unmatched. The germline V gene encodes CDR1 SEHNR and CDR2 FQNEAQ (reference sequence). In regard to this clonotype: Its cognate antigen is unknown.

The study's findings and limits: The pre-infection memory compartment contained some responding clones, suggesting cross-reactive memory joined. There was no confirmation that second-wave clones peaking on day 37 were SARS-CoV-2 specific.

The chain recombines TRBV7-9 with TRBJ1-1; 7 bases fit TRBD1. The TCR was taken from an adult woman who had mild COVID-19 (a few samples of this study predate the infection). Cell type and time point are not known. The specimen was PBMCs or a T cell subset sorted from them (not recorded which). As DNA, the CDR3 is TGTGCCAGCTTTCGACAGGGTGGGACTGAAGCTTTCTTT. Protein: CASFRQGGTEAFF.